The rows below give T cell receptor beta chains drawn from one sample of a study of T cell responses to AZD1222 COVID-19 vaccine. The table came from immunoSEQ multiplex PCR; TCRdb's copy has only in-frame clones and leaves some out. The repertoire holds 99,000 or so clones, 75% to 90% seen once, with under 20% in the top ten. This specimen consisted of peripheral blood, obtained on day 0 of AZD1222 vaccination. These receptors all come from an adult in good health. The CDR3 runs from the conserved cysteine through the conserved F or W. Fields, in order: clone size, D gene, V gene, CDR3 length, J gene, CDR3 protein, CDR3 DNA. A D gene is named only where the DNA matches it firmly. Clone size is shown for a subset of rows, as once, few, many or a class of expanded clone.

abundance: NA
d_gene: TRBD2
v_gene: TRBV13
len: 17
j_gene: TRBJ2-7
CDR3aa: CASSLGPLAGVNYEQYF
CDR3nt: TGTGCCAGCAGCTTAGGCCCCCTAGCGGGGGTGAACTACGAGCAGTACTTC

abundance: NA
d_gene: NA
v_gene: TRBV27
len: 13
j_gene: TRBJ2-1
CDR3aa: CASRGHPLNEQFF
CDR3nt: TGTGCCAGCAGGGGGCATCCCCTAAATGAGCAGTTCTTC

abundance: NA
d_gene: NA
v_gene: TRBV27
len: 13
j_gene: TRBJ2-1
CDR3aa: CASSLSANNEQFF
CDR3nt: TGTGCCAGCAGTTTATCAGCAAACAATGAGCAGTTCTTC

abundance: NA
d_gene: TRBD1
v_gene: TRBV2
len: 15
j_gene: TRBJ1-2
CDR3aa: CASSPTGGPLYGYTF
CDR3nt: TGTGCCAGCAGTCCGACAGGGGGCCCCCTCTATGGCTACACCTTC

abundance: few
d_gene: NA
v_gene: TRBV27
len: 19
j_gene: TRBJ2-3
CDR3aa: CASSLSNWGGQSKGDTQYF
CDR3nt: TGTGCCAGCAGTTTATCGAATTGGGGGGGCCAATCAAAGGGCGATACGCAGTATTTT

abundance: NA
d_gene: NA
v_gene: TRBV7-9
len: 12
j_gene: TRBJ1-2
CDR3aa: CASSFQGSGYTF
CDR3nt: TGTGCCAGCAGCTTTCAGGGGTCGGGCTACACCTTC

abundance: few
d_gene: NA
v_gene: TRBV5-1
len: 15
j_gene: TRBJ1-2
CDR3aa: CASSLGTAAGYGYTF
CDR3nt: TGCGCCAGCAGCTTAGGAACAGCCGCCGGCTATGGCTACACCTTC

abundance: NA
d_gene: NA
v_gene: TRBV18
len: 15
j_gene: TRBJ2-7
CDR3aa: CASSPLLEATYEQYF
CDR3nt: TGTGCCAGCTCACCTTTATTAGAGGCCACCTACGAGCAGTACTTC

abundance: once
d_gene: NA
v_gene: TRBV5-8
len: 14
j_gene: TRBJ1-1
CDR3aa: CASSWPELNTEAFF
CDR3nt: TGTGCCAGCAGCTGGCCGGAGTTGAACACTGAAGCTTTCTTT

abundance: once
d_gene: TRBD1
v_gene: TRBV19
len: 15
j_gene: TRBJ1-1
CDR3aa: CASSFTGTGNTEAFF
CDR3nt: TGTGCCAGTAGTTTCACCGGGACAGGGAACACTGAAGCTTTCTTT

abundance: NA
d_gene: NA
v_gene: TRBV5-6
len: 13
j_gene: TRBJ1-5
CDR3aa: CASSFGGDQPQHF
CDR3nt: TGTGCCAGCAGCTTTGGAGGGGATCAGCCCCAGCATTTT

abundance: NA
d_gene: NA
v_gene: TRBV28
len: 16
j_gene: TRBJ1-2
CDR3aa: CASSLLFPTEDYGYTF
CDR3nt: TGTGCCAGCAGTTTACTTTTCCCGACCGAGGACTATGGCTACACCTTC

abundance: NA
d_gene: NA
v_gene: TRBV6-5
len: 15
j_gene: TRBJ2-5
CDR3aa: CASRPLVGVLGTQYF
CDR3nt: TGTGCCAGCAGACCGCTAGTGGGGGTCCTCGGGACCCAGTACTTC

abundance: NA
d_gene: TRBD2
v_gene: TRBV5-1
len: 15
j_gene: TRBJ2-5
CDR3aa: CASSLGSGVQETQYF
CDR3nt: TGCGCCAGCAGCTTAGGTAGCGGGGTCCAAGAGACCCAGTACTTC

abundance: few
d_gene: TRBD1
v_gene: TRBV7-6
len: 15
j_gene: TRBJ2-3
CDR3aa: CASSSRTGGRDTQYF
CDR3nt: TGTGCCAGCAGCTCAAGGACAGGGGGCCGTGATACGCAGTATTTT

abundance: NA
d_gene: NA
v_gene: TRBV19
len: 13
j_gene: TRBJ1-6
CDR3aa: CASSRGADSPLHF
CDR3nt: TGTGCCAGTAGTAGGGGGGCTGATTCACCCCTCCACTTT

abundance: NA
d_gene: NA
v_gene: TRBV7-9
len: 10
j_gene: TRBJ2-2
CDR3aa: CASGSGELFF
CDR3nt: TGTGCCTCCGGTTCCGGGGAGCTGTTTTTT

abundance: NA
d_gene: NA
v_gene: TRBV4-2
len: 15
j_gene: TRBJ2-3
CDR3aa: CASSPRGRATDTQYF
CDR3nt: TGTGCCAGCAGCCCCCGGGGCAGGGCCACAGATACGCAGTATTTT

abundance: NA
d_gene: TRBD1
v_gene: TRBV4-1
len: 17
j_gene: TRBJ2-3
CDR3aa: CASSPPNPGGGTDTQYF
CDR3nt: TGCGCCAGCAGCCCGCCTAATCCAGGGGGTGGCACAGATACGCAGTATTTT

abundance: NA
d_gene: TRBD1
v_gene: TRBV5-1
len: 13
j_gene: TRBJ2-7
CDR3aa: CASSKGQDYEQYF
CDR3nt: TGCGCCAGCAGCAAGGGACAGGACTACGAGCAGTACTTC

abundance: NA
d_gene: NA
v_gene: TRBV27
len: 13
j_gene: TRBJ2-7
CDR3aa: CASSLTNSYEQYF
CDR3nt: TGTGCCAGCAGTTTAACCAACTCCTACGAGCAGTACTTC